Only a few counts were recorded for the clone carrying this T cell receptor (beta chain). The data were taken from a study of OX40 agonist ivuxolimab in advanced cancers. In the study overall: Patients took ivuxolimab, an agonistic anti-OX40 (CD134) antibody. Cancers in dose escalation were hepatocellular, melanoma, renal cell and head and neck.

Samples of blood were obtained at baseline, on cycle 4 day 1, and on cycle 7 day 1. TCRdb's copy holds only in-frame clones and misses some; the assay was immunoSEQ multiplex PCR. The table lists about 82,000 clones, approximately 90% of them singletons. The V and J ends lost 0 bases and 6 bases, in that order; junction bases with no gene match: 10. Looked up from germline, CDR1 is MGHRA and CDR2 is YSYEKL. The CDR3 runs to 17 residues. The V and J genes are TRBV4-1 and TRBJ1-4, with 7 bases matching TRBD1. The sequenced sample was CD4+ or CD8+ T cells sorted from blood, obtained in a trial of the OX40 agonist ivuxolimab. This sequence originates from an adult with an advanced solid tumor such as melanoma, head and neck, liver or kidney cancer. The CDR3 spells CASSQDQTPGGHEKLFF. CDR3 DNA: TGCGCCAGCAGCCAAGATCAGACTCCAGGGGGTCATGAAAAACTGTTTTTT.